The 10 T cell receptor beta chains presented below share a single source sample, sequenced in a study of OX40 agonist ivuxolimab in advanced cancers. Produced via immunoSEQ multiplex PCR; TCRdb's table is partial and in-frame only. Here the sample spans some 69,000 clones, 90% being singletons. The sequenced sample was CD4+ or CD8+ T cells sorted from blood, obtained in a trial of the OX40 agonist ivuxolimab. The source is an adult with an advanced solid tumor such as melanoma, head and neck, liver or kidney cancer.

The genes are TRBV5-1 and TRBJ1-1; tentatively, D is TRBD1 (5 bases). Trimming removed 0 bases from V and 0 bases from J, with 9 bases in between. This CDR3 is built from 15 residues. Germline CDR1 SGHRS, CDR2 YFSETQ. The CDR3 sequence is CASSLGGGVNTEAFF. DNA of the CDR3: TGCGCCAGCAGCTTGGGCGGGGGGGTGAACACTGAAGCTTTCTTT. The full variable domain, its missing parts supplied by reference TRBV5-1 and TRBJ1-1, is KAGVTQTPRYLIKTRGQQVTLSCSPISGHRSVSWYQQTPGQGLQFLFEYFSETQRNKGNFPGRFSGRQFSNSRSEMNVSTLELGDSALYLCASSLGGGVNTEAFFGQGTRLTVV.

The rearrangement joins TRBV7-2 to TRBJ1-3; no reliable D call. Deletions cut 3 bases from V and 0 bases from J, with 6 bases between. Germline CDR1 is SGHTA and CDR2 is FQGNSA. The CDR3 loop spans 14 amino acids. CDR3 sequence: CASSFDISGNTIYF. CDR3 nucleotide sequence: TGTGCCAGCAGCTTTGACATCTCTGGAAACACCATATATTTT.

The chain joins TRBV10-3 to TRBJ2-7; D ambiguous. The CDR3 sequence is 13 residues long. Trimming pared 0 bases from V and 4 bases from J, leaving 7 bases between. Germline values: CDR1 ENHRY, CDR2 SYGVKD. The CDR3 sequence is CAISESPGYEQYF. The DNA for the CDR3 is TGTGCCATCAGTGAGTCGCCTGGGTACGAGCAGTACTTC.

V is TRBV7-6 and J is TRBJ2-1; 9 bases are a match to TRBD2. The CDR3 has 17 amino acids. After removal of 2 bases from V and 5 bases from J, the junction contained 10 bases not matched to a gene. Looked up from germline, CDR1 is SGHVS and CDR2 is FNYEAQ. The CDR3 loop is CASSLRLLAGAHNEQFF. CDR3 in DNA: TGTGCCAGCAGCTTAAGGTTGTTAGCGGGAGCCCACAATGAGCAGTTCTTC.

The CDR3 spells CASSQMTGLIADTQYF. DNA for the CDR3: TGTGCCAGCAGCCAAATGACAGGGCTCATTGCAGATACGCAGTATTTT. The chain is built from TRBV4-2 and TRBJ2-3; 7 bases map to TRBD1. Germline loops: CDR1 LGHNA, CDR2 YNFKEQ. Trimming at V came to 2 bases and at J to 4 bases, leaving 9 bases not matched to a gene. The CDR3 sequence is 16 residues long.

V and J are TRBV6-5 and TRBJ1-2; 9 bases line up with TRBD1. Trimming removed 10 bases from V and 5 bases from J; junction bases left unmatched: 14. The V gene's germline CDR1 is MNHEY and CDR2 SVGAGI. This CDR3 is 15 amino acids long. CDR3 DNA sequence: TGTGCCACCCGGACCGGGACAGGGAAACATTATGGCTACACCTTC. Translating it yields CATRTGTGKHYGYTF.

The chain recombines TRBV7-3 with TRBJ2-3, with 7 nucleotides matching TRBD1. CDR3 size: 17 residues. The trim removed 5 bases at V and 3 bases at J, leaving 14 bases unmatched. Germline V gives CDR1 SGHTA, CDR2 FQGTGA. Here the CDR3 DNA reads TGTGCCAGCAGCAGACAGGGCCCCCCCGCGGTAACAGATACGCAGTATTTT. Residues: CASSRQGPPAVTDTQYF.

The chain links TRBV9 to TRBJ2-7; the match to TRBD2 covers 8 bases. CDR1 is SGDLS, CDR2 YYNGEE, per germline. The CDR3 has 14 residues. Unmatched junction bases numbered 4, after V lost 1 base and J lost 4 bases. The CDR3 here is CASSVSSGSYEQYF. The CDR3 nucleotides are TGTGCCAGCAGCGTATCCAGCGGGAGTTACGAGCAGTACTTC.

The J gene is TRBJ1-2, the V gene TRBV20-1; D gene ambiguous. The CDR3 spans 11 residues. V was pared by 1 base and J by 12 bases, with 12 bases between. CDR1 DFQATT and CDR2 SNEGSKA come from the germline V gene (reference sequence). The CDR3 region has the DNA TGCAGTGCTAGAGGAAATTTTAGGGACACCTTC. It specifies CSARGNFRDTF.

The chain uses TRBV6-5 and TRBJ1-1; tentative D call: TRBD1 (5 bases). V gave up 6 bases and J gave up 9 bases, with 20 bases separating them. The CDR3 extends over 14 amino acids. Germline CDR1 is MNHEY and CDR2 is SVGAGI. CDR3 coding DNA: TGTGCCAGCAGCCCTCCGGGACTCCGATCCCAAGCTTTCTTT. This translates into CASSPPGLRSQAFF.